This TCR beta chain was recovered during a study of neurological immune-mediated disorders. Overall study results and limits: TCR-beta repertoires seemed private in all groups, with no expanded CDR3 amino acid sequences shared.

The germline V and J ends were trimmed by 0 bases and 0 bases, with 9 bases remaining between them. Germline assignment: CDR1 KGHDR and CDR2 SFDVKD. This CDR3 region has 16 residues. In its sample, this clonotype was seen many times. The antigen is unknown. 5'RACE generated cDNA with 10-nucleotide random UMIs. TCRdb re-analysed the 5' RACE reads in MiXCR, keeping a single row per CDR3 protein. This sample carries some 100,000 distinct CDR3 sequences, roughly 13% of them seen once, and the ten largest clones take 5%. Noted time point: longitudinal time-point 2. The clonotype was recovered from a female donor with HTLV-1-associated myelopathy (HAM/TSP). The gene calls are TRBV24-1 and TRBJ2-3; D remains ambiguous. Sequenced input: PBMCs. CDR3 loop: CATSDLGRASTDTQYF. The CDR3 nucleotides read TGTGCCACCAGTGATTTGGGGCGAGCCAGCACAGATACGCAGTATTTT.